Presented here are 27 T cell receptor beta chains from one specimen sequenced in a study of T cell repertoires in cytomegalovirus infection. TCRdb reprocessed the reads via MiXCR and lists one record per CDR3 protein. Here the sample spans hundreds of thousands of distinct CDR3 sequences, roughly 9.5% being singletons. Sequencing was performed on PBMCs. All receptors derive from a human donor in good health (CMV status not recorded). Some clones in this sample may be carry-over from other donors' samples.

The CDR3 is CASIGEHYEQYF. CDR3 sequence (DNA): TGTGCCAGCATCGGCGAGCACTACGAGCAGTACTTC. J is TRBJ2-7 and V is TRBV6-8; D is unclear. The germline V gene encodes CDR1 MNHGY and CDR2 SAAAGT. The V end lost 7 bases, the J end lost 3 bases, and 10 bases lay between the germline ends. CDR3 length: 12 residues.

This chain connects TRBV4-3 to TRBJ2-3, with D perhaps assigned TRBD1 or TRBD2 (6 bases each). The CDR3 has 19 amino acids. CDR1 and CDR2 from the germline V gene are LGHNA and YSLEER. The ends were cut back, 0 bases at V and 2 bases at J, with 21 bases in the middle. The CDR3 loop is CASSQDRTPEGTHTDTQYF. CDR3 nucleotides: TGCGCCAGCAGCCAAGATCGGACTCCGGAGGGGACACACACAGATACGCAGTATTTT.

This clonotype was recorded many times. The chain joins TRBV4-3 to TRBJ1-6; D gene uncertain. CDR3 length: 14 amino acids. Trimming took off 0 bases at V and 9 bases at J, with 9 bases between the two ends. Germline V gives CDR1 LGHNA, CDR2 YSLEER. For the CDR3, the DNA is TGCGCCAGCAGCCAAGATCCAGGCCTTTCACCCCTCCACTTT. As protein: CASSQDPGLSPLHF.

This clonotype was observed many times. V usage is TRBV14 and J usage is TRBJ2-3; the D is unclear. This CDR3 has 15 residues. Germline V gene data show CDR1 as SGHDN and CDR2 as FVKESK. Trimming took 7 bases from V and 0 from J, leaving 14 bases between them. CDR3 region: CASKKQPSSTDTQYF. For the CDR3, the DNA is TGTGCCAGCAAGAAACAACCCTCTAGCACAGATACGCAGTATTTT.

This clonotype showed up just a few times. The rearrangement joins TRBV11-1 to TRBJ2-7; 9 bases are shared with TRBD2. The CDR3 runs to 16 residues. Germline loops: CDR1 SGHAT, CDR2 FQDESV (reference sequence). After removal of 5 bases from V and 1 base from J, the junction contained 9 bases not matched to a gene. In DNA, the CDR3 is TGTGCCAGCAGCCCTAATCGACTAGCGGATTCCTACGAGCAGTACTTC. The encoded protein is CASSPNRLADSYEQYF.

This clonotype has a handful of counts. The chain's CDR3 is CASSQDHGSGGYTF. As DNA, the CDR3 is TGTGCCAGCAGCCAAGATCATGGGTCGGGGGGCTACACCTTC. The rearrangement uses TRBV4-2 and TRBJ1-2, with D uncertain. CDR1 and CDR2 (germline): LGHNA, YNFKEQ. Deletions cut 0 bases from V and 8 bases from J, with 13 bases between. This CDR3 has 14 amino acids.

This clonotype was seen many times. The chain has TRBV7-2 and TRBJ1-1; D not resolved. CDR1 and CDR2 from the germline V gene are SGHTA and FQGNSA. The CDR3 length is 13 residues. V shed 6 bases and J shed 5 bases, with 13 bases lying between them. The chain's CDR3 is CASRTKRETEAFF. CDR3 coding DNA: TGTGCCAGCAGGACGAAGAGGGAAACTGAAGCTTTCTTT.

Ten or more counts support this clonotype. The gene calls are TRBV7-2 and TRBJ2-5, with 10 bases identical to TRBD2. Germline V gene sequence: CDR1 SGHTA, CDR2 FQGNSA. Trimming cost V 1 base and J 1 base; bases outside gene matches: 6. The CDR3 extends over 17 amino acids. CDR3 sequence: CASSLGRPSGGQETQYF. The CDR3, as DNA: TGTGCCAGCAGCTTAGGGCGGCCTAGCGGGGGCCAAGAGACCCAGTACTTC.

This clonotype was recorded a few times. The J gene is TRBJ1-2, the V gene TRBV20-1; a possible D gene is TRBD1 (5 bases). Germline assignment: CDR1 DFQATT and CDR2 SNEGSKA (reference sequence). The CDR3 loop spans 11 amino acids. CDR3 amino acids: CSADPRGGYTF. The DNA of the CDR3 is TGCAGCGCCGACCCAAGGGGTGGCTACACCTTC.

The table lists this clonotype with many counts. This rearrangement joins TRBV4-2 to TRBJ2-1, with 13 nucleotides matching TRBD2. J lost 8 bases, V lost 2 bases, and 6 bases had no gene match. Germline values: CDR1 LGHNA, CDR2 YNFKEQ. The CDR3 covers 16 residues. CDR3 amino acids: CASSQMTSGRRDEQFF. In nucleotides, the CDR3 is TGTGCCAGCAGCCAAATGACTAGCGGGAGGAGGGATGAGCAGTTCTTC.

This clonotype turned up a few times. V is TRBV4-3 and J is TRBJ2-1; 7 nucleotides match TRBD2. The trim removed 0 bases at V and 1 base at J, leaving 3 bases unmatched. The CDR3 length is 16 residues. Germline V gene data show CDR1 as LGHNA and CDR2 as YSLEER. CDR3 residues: CASSQDLGGSYNEQFF. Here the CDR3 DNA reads TGCGCCAGCAGCCAAGATCTGGGGGGGTCCTACAATGAGCAGTTCTTC.

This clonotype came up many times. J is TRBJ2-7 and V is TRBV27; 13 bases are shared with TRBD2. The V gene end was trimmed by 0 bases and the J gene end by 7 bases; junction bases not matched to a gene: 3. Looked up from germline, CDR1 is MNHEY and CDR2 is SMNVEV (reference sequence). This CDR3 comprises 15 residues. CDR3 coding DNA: TGTGCCAGCAGTTTATCCCGGACTAGCGGGAGAGAGCAGTACTTC. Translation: CASSLSRTSGREQYF.

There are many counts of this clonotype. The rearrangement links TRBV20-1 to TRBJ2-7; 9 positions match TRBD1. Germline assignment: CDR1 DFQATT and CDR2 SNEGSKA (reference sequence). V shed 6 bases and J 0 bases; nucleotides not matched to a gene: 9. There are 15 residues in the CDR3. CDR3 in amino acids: CSANTGTGYSYEQYF. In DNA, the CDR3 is TGCAGTGCCAACACCGGGACAGGGTACTCCTACGAGCAGTACTTC.

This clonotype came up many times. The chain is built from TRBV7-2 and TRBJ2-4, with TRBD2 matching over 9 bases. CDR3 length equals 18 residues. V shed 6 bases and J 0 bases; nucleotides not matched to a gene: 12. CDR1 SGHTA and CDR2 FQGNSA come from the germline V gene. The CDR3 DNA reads TGTGCCAGCAGTTCGACTAGCGGTGGTGTGGGAGCCAAAAACATTCAGTACTTC. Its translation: CASSSTSGGVGAKNIQYF.

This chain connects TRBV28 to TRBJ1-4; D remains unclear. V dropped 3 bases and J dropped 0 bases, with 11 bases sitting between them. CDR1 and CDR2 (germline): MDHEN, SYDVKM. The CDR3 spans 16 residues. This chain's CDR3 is CASSFGSLATNEKLFF. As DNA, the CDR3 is TGTGCCAGCAGTTTTGGCAGCCTTGCAACTAATGAAAAACTGTTTTTT.

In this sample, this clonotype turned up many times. The CDR3 DNA sequence: TGTGCCAGCACCTCTAGCGGGGGTAATGAGCAGTTCTTC. As protein: CASTSSGGNEQFF. This rearrangement joins TRBV7-2 to TRBJ2-1; 10 positions match TRBD2. This CDR3 has 13 residues. After removal of 7 bases from V and 7 bases from J, the junction contained 4 bases not matched to a gene. Germline-derived CDR1 and CDR2 are SGHTA and FQGNSA.

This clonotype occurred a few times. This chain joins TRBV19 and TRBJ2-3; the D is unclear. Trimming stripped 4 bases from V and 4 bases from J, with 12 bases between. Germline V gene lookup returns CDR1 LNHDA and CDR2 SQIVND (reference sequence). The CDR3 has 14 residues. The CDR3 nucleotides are TGTGCCAGTAGTAAGGGATTAAGTGCAGATACGCAGTATTTT. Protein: CASSKGLSADTQYF.

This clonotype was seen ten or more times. CDR3 loop: CASSLGTGNYGYTF. The CDR3 nucleotides are TGTGCCAGCAGTTTAGGGACAGGGAACTATGGCTACACCTTC. This sequence joins TRBV12-3 or TRBV12-4 and TRBJ1-2, with 8 bases lining up with TRBD1. The CDR3 length is 14 residues. The trim removed 1 base at V and 2 bases at J, leaving 0 bases unmatched.

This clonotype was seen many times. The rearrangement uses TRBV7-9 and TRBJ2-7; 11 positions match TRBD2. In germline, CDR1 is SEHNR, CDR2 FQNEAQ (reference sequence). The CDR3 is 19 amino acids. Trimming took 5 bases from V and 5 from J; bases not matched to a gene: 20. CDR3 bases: TGTGCCAGCAGCACCAACGATCCCCAACTAGCGGGAGTCCCCCACGAGCAGTACTTC. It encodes CASSTNDPQLAGVPHEQYF. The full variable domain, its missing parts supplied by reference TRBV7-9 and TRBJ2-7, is DTGVSQNPRHKITKRGQNVTFRCDPISEHNRLYWYRQTLGQGPEFLTYFQNEAQLEKSRLLSDRFSAERPKGSFSTLEIQRTEQGDSAMYLCASSTNDPQLAGVPHEQYFGPGTRLTVT.

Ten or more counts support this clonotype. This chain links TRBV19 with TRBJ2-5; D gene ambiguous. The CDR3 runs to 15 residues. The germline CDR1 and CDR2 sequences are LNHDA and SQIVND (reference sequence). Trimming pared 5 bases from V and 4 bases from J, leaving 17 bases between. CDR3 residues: CASSPLSWSGETQYF. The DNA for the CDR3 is TGTGCCAGTAGTCCTCTTAGCTGGAGTGGAGAGACCCAGTACTTC.

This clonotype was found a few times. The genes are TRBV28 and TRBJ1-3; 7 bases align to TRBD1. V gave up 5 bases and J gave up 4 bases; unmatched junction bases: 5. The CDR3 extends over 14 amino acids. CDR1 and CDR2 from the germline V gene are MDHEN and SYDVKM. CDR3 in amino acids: CASSGRGIGNTIYF. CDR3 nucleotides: TGTGCCAGCAGTGGCAGGGGGATCGGAAACACCATATATTTT.

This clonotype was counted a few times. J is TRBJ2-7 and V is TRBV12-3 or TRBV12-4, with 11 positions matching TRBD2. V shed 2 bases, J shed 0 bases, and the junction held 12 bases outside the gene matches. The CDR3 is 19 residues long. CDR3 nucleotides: TGTGCCAGCAGTTTACTAGCGGGAGGCCCACCTAGGAGCTCCTACGAGCAGTACTTC. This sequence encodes CASSLLAGGPPRSSYEQYF.

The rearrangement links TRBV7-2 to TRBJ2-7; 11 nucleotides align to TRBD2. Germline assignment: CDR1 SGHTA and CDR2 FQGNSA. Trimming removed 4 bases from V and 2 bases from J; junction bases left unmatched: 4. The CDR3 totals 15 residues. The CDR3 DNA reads TGTGCCAGCAGCTATCTAGCGGGGGGCCCCTACGAGCAGTACTTC. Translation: CASSYLAGGPYEQYF.

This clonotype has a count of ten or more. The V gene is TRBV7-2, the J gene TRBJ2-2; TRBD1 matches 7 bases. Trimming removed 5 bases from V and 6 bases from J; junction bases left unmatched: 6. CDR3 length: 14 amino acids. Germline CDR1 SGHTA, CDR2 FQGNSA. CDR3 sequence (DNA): TGTGCCAGCAGCCCACAGGGGATCGCCGGGGAGCTGTTTTTT. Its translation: CASSPQGIAGELFF.

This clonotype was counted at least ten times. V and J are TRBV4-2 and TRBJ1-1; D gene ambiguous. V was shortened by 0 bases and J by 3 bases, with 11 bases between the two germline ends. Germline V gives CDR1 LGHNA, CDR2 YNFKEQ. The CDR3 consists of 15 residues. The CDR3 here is CASSQDWAAYTEAFF. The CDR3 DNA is TGTGCCAGCAGCCAAGATTGGGCGGCTTACACTGAAGCTTTCTTT.

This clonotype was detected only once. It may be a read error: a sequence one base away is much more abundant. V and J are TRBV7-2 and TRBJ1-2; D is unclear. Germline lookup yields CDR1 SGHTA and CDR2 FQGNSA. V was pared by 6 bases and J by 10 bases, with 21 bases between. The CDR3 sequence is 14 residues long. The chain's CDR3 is CASSSRVTTNDYTF. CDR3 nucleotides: TGTGCCAGCAGTTCACGTGTCACGACCAATGACTACACCTTC.

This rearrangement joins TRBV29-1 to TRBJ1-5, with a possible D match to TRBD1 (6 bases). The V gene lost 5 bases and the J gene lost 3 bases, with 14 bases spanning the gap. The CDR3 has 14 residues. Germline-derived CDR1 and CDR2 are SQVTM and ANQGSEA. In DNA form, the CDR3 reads TGCAGCGTTATTATAGGGGGAAACAATCAGCCCCAGCATTTT. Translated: CSVIIGGNNQPQHF.